This T cell receptor beta chain was observed in a study of T cells in Graves' hyperthyroidism and ophthalmopathy. General study points: Peripheral blood also featured most of the thyroid clonotypes expanded above 0.001.

Trimming cost V 0 bases and J 4 bases; bases outside gene matches: 1. The CDR3 has 16 amino acids. Germline CDR1 is LNHNV and CDR2 is YYDKDF (reference sequence). Exclusion criteria comprised uncontrolled infection, other autoimmune disease, pregnancy or lactation. This clonotype was picked up many times. Its antigen remains unidentified. Amplified TCR beta CDR3 regions came from RNA transcripts. A first-round RT-PCR of the TCR CDR3 used the HTBI primer set. TCRdb reprocessed the multiplex PCR reads via MiXCR and lists one record per CDR3 protein. The sample contains 410,000 or so distinct CDR3 sequences, 14% to 15% of which appear only once.

The clonotype comes from a man in his late teens or twenties with Graves' ophthalmopathy. The genes are TRBV15 and TRBJ2-3; 13 bases are shared with TRBD2. Specimen: blood. The CDR3 sequence: CATSRDGLAGADTQYF. CDR3 DNA sequence: TGTGCCACCAGCAGAGATGGACTAGCGGGAGCAGATACGCAGTATTTT. Supplemented by reference TRBV15 and TRBJ2-3, the full variable domain reads DAMVIQNPRYQVTQFGKPVTLSCSQTLNHNVMYWYQQKSSQAPKLLFHYYDKDFNNEADTPDNFQSRRPNTSFCFLDIRSPGLGDTAMYLCATSRDGLAGADTQYFGPGTRLTVL.